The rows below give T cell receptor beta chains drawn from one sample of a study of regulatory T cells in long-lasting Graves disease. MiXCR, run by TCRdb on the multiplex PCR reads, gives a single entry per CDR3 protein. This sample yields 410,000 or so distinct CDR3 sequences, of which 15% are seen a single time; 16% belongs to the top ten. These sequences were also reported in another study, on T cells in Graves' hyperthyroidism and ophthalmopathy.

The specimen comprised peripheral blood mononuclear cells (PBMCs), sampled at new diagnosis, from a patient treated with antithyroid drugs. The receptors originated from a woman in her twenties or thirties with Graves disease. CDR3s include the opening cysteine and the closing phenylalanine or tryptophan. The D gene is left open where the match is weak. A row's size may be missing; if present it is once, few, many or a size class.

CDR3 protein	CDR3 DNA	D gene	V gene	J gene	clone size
CSAPRPTGNNSPLHF	TGCAGTGCCCCAAGACCGACTGGTAATAATTCACCCCTCCACTTT	-	TRBV20-1	TRBJ1-6	few
CASRISVYRGRWPEAFF	TGTGCCAGTAGGATTTCGGTGTACAGGGGGCGGTGGCCTGAAGCTTTCTTT	TRBD1	TRBV19	TRBJ1-1	few
CASSPGGDRATEAFF	TGTGCCAGCTCCCCTGGAGGGGATAGGGCCACTGAAGCTTTCTTT	-	TRBV6-1	TRBJ1-1	-
CASSNLPTSSTDTQYF	TGCGCCAGCAGCAACCTGCCGACCTCGAGCACAGATACGCAGTATTTT	-	TRBV5-1	TRBJ2-3	many
CASSVSHYNEQFF	TGTGCCAGCAGCGTCTCCCACTACAATGAGCAGTTCTTC	-	TRBV14	TRBJ2-1	few
CATSDGVWGQPQHF	TGTGCCACCAGTGATGGCGTTTGGGGTCAGCCCCAGCATTTT	-	TRBV24-1	TRBJ1-5	many
CASSLNREQFF	TGTGCCAGCAGCTTGAACCGAGAGCAGTTCTTC	-	TRBV5-5	TRBJ2-1	-
CASTGEGVGYNEQFF	TGTGCCAGCACCGGGGAGGGGGTGGGCTACAATGAGCAGTTCTTC	-	TRBV5-5	TRBJ2-1	-
CASSSRYYYEQYF	TGTGCCAGCAGCTCACGATACTACTACGAGCAGTACTTC	-	TRBV11-2	TRBJ2-7	few
CTSSLVPTEQGSYEQYF	TGCACCAGCAGCTTGGTACCCACGGAACAGGGATCTTACGAGCAGTACTTC	-	TRBV5-1	TRBJ2-7	many
CASSYRGTVNTEAFF	TGTGCCAGCAGTTACCGCGGGACAGTGAACACTGAAGCTTTCTTT	TRBD1	TRBV12-3/TRBV12-4	TRBJ1-1	-
CASSRGQGAANQPQHF	TGTGCCAGCAGTAGGGGCCAGGGGGCCGCCAATCAGCCCCAGCATTTT	TRBD1	TRBV27	TRBJ1-5	-
CASSAIWGPTGELFF	TGTGCCAGCTCAGCCATCTGGGGGCCCACCGGGGAGCTGTTTTTT	-	TRBV18	TRBJ2-2	many
CAGGLKGSTTEAFF	TGTGCCGGGGGGTTGAAAGGCTCCACCACTGAAGCTTTCTTT	-	TRBV7-9	TRBJ1-1	-
CASSEDPRQEDYGYTF	TGTGCCAGCAGCGAAGACCCCCGACAGGAGGACTATGGCTACACCTTC	-	TRBV3-1	TRBJ1-2	many
CASSVSVLPEAFF	TGTGCCAGCAGCGTTAGCGTTCTCCCTGAAGCTTTCTTT	-	TRBV5-5	TRBJ1-1	-
CASSSQQGARAEAFF	TGTGCCAGCAGCTCACAACAGGGGGCTCGCGCTGAAGCTTTCTTT	TRBD1	TRBV7-3	TRBJ1-1	-
CSARGSASQRTIYEQYF	TGCAGTGCTAGAGGGTCGGCTAGCCAACGGACAATATACGAGCAGTACTTC	-	TRBV20-1	TRBJ2-7	-
CASSPGTGGYGYTF	TGTGCCAGCTCACCGGGGACAGGGGGATATGGCTACACCTTC	TRBD1	TRBV5-1	TRBJ1-2	many
CASSVGAGAIYEQYF	TGTGCCAGCAGCGTAGGTGCGGGGGCTATCTACGAGCAGTACTTC	-	TRBV9	TRBJ2-7	many
CASSLLAGGSSGELFF	TGTGCCAGCAGTCTACTAGCGGGAGGTTCCTCCGGGGAGCTGTTTTTT	TRBD2	TRBV7-3	TRBJ2-2	many
CASSSAGASYEQYF	TGTGCCAGCAGTTCGGCAGGGGCCTCCTACGAGCAGTACTTC	-	TRBV2	TRBJ2-7	many
CASSFRQSWDF	TGTGCCAGCAGCTTTCGACAGTCTTGGGATTTT	-	TRBV7-9	TRBJ1-5	few